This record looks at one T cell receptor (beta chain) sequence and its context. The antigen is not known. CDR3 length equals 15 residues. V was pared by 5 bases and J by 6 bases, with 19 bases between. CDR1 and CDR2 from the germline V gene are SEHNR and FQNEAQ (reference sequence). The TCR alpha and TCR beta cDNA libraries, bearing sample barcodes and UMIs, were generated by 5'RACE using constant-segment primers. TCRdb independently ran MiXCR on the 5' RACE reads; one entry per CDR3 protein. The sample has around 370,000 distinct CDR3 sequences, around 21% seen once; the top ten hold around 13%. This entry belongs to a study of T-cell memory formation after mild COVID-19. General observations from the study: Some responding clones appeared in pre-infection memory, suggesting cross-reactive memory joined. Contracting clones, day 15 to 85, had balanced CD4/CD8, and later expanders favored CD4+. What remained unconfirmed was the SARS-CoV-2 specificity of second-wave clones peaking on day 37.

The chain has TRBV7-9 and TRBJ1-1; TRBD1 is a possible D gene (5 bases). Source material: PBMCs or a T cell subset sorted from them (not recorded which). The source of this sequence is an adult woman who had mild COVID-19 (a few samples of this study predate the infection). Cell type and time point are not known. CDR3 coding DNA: TGTGCCAGCAGCATAGGTAGTACAGGCTGGGCTGAAGCTTTCTTT. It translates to CASSIGSTGWAEAFF. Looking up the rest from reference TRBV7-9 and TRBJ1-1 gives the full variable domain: DTGVSQNPRHKITKRGQNVTFRCDPISEHNRLYWYRQTLGQGPEFLTYFQNEAQLEKSRLLSDRFSAERPKGSFSTLEIQRTEQGDSAMYLCASSIGSTGWAEAFFGQGTRLTVV.